The 25 T cell receptor beta chains given below trace back to one sample, sequenced in a study of human T cells and chemical hapten exposure. Time point meaning: pre-sensitization, week 0. This sample's treatment: therapeutic diphenylcyclopropenone sensitization with weekly scalp DPC. In TCRdb, the RACE reads were re-called with MiXCR into one record per CDR3 protein. The sample consists of about 110,000 distinct CDR3 sequences, around 12% of them appearing once. This material consisted of whole blood, taken in connection with sensitization to the hapten diphenylcyclopropenone (DPC). These TCRs come from a woman aged 50 to 60 with alopecia areata. Some clones in this sample may be carry-over from other donors' samples.

J is TRBJ2-6 and V is TRBV27, with 10 positions matching TRBD1. The CDR3 is 18 amino acids. V was clipped by 3 bases and J by 0 bases; unmatched bases: 5. Germline V gives CDR1 MNHEY, CDR2 SMNVEV (reference sequence). Here the CDR3 reads CASSFMTGGISGANVLTF. Written as DNA, the CDR3 is TGTGCCAGCAGTTTTATGACAGGGGGCATCTCTGGGGCCAACGTCCTGACTTTC. The full variable domain, with the rest looked up from reference TRBV27 and TRBJ2-6, is EAQVTQNPRYLITVTGKKLTVTCSQNMNHEYMSWYRQDPGLGLRQIYYSMNVEVTDKGDVPEGYKVSRKEKRNFPLILESPSPNQTSLYFCASSFMTGGISGANVLTFGAGSRLTVL.

This clonotype was seen repeatedly, ten times or more. The gene calls are TRBV20-1 and TRBJ1-2; D not resolved. Trimming took 4 bases from V and 5 from J, leaving 11 bases between them. Germline V CDR1 and CDR2: DFQATT, SNEGSKA (reference sequence). The CDR3 extends over 12 amino acids. The DNA of the CDR3 is TGCAGTGCTATAAAGGACGGATATGGCTACACCTTC. Amino acids: CSAIKDGYGYTF.

The chain has TRBV18 and TRBJ2-7; TRBD1 matches 8 bases. J lost 2 bases, V lost 4 bases, and 4 bases had no gene match. Germline V gene data show CDR1 as KGHSH and CDR2 as LQKENI. The CDR3 length is 14 residues. The CDR3 nucleotides are TGTGCCAGCTCACGACGACAGGGGACCTACGAGCAGTACTTC. Amino acids: CASSRRQGTYEQYF.

The chain has TRBV11-2 and TRBJ1-1; no definite D call. The V gene lost 3 bases and the J gene lost 1 base, with 15 bases spanning the gap. The germline gives CDR1 SGHAT, CDR2 FQNNGV. The CDR3 contains 16 residues. The CDR3 loop is CASSLPGTTWNTEAFF. In DNA form, the CDR3 reads TGTGCCAGCAGCTTGCCCGGAACTACTTGGAACACTGAAGCTTTCTTT.

This clonotype has a count of ten or more. The chain couples TRBV28 to TRBJ2-3; D remains unclear. V lost 10 bases to trimming and J lost 0 bases, with 17 bases between them. The germline CDR1 and CDR2 sequences are MDHEN and SYDVKM. The CDR3 covers 15 residues. The CDR3 sequence: CAILPAMGSTDTQYF. CDR3 coding DNA: TGTGCCATTCTCCCGGCGATGGGTAGCACAGATACGCAGTATTTT.

This clonotype was counted a few times. The chain joins TRBV28 to TRBJ2-7; unclear D gene. The V gene lost 3 bases and the J gene lost 3 bases, with 6 bases spanning the gap. This CDR3 is 12 amino acids long. Germline-derived CDR1 and CDR2 are MDHEN and SYDVKM. In DNA form, the CDR3 reads TGTGCCAGCAGTTTTATAGGCTACGAGCAGTACTTC. It codes for CASSFIGYEQYF.

This sequence joins TRBV7-2 and TRBJ2-5; TRBD2 might be the D (6 bases). The CDR3 loop spans 14 amino acids. V dropped 5 bases and J dropped 4 bases, with 14 bases sitting between them. The germline CDR1 and CDR2 sequences are SGHTA and FQGNSA. The CDR3 loop reads CASSRSGRLETQYF. The DNA of the CDR3 is TGTGCCAGCAGCCGATCCGGGAGATTAGAGACCCAGTACTTC.

This chain uses TRBV7-2 with TRBJ1-5; D is unclear. The CDR3 is made up of 16 amino acids. The germline V gene has CDR1 SGHTA and CDR2 FQGNSA. Trimming pared 5 bases from V and 3 bases from J, leaving 17 bases between. The CDR3 DNA sequence: TGTGCCAGCAGCCGAAGTATTCAGAGTTTCAATCAGCCCCAGCATTTT. It translates to CASSRSIQSFNQPQHF. Filled out from reference TRBV7-2 and TRBJ1-5, the complete variable domain reads GAGVSQSPSNKVTEKGKDVELRCDPISGHTALYWYRQSLGQGLEFLIYFQGNSAPDKSGLPSDRFSAERTGGSVSTLTIQRTQQEDSAVYLCASSRSIQSFNQPQHFGDGTRLSIL.

This clonotype has ten or more counts. The chain couples TRBV29-1 to TRBJ1-1; D remains unclear. CDR3 length: 13 residues. V lost 2 bases to trimming and J lost 10 bases, with 17 bases between them. Germline assignment: CDR1 SQVTM and CDR2 ANQGSEA. The CDR3 reads CSVENQTPSRAFF. CDR3 sequence (DNA): TGCAGCGTTGAAAACCAGACCCCCTCGCGAGCTTTCTTT.

In this sample, this clonotype turned up a few times. The chain employs TRBV4-2 and TRBJ1-1, with no clear D. CDR3 length: 13 residues. Germline assignment: CDR1 LGHNA and CDR2 YNFKEQ. V lost 0 bases and J lost 12, with 14 bases in between. CDR3 amino acids: CASSQDWAERSFF. The CDR3 DNA follows: TGTGCCAGCAGCCAAGATTGGGCCGAAAGATCTTTCTTT.

In its sample, this clonotype was seen a few times. The chain recombines TRBV28 with TRBJ2-5, with TRBD1 matching over 7 bases. CDR3 length: 13 amino acids. Looked up from germline, CDR1 is MDHEN and CDR2 is SYDVKM. The trim removed 6 bases at V and 4 bases at J, leaving 5 bases unmatched. CDR3: CASSKQGPETQYF. The CDR3 nucleotides are TGTGCCAGCAGCAAACAGGGGCCAGAGACCCAGTACTTC.

The V call is TRBV6-2 or TRBV6-3, the J call TRBJ2-5, with TRBD2 matching 8 bases. V was clipped by 4 bases and J by 2 bases; unmatched bases: 3. The CDR3 runs to 14 residues. Per the germline V gene, CDR1 is MNHEY and CDR2 is SVGEGT. The CDR3 loop reads CASSSAGGQETQYF. The CDR3 DNA sequence: TGTGCCAGCAGTTCGGCGGGGGGACAAGAGACCCAGTACTTC.

This clonotype showed up just a few times. The chain combines TRBV20-1 with TRBJ1-1; 9 bases agree with TRBD1. V dropped 5 bases and J dropped 3; count of bases not matched to a gene: 7. Per germline, CDR1 DFQATT and CDR2 SNEGSKA (reference sequence). CDR3 length: 14 amino acids. The CDR3 loop is CSAPRTGVYTEAFF. In nucleotides, the CDR3 is TGCAGTGCTCCCCGGACAGGGGTGTACACTGAAGCTTTCTTT.

The chain carries TRBV6-6 and TRBJ1-1; D is perhaps TRBD1 (5 bases). The germline V gene encodes CDR1 MNHNY and CDR2 SVGAGI (reference sequence). There are 16 residues in the CDR3. The V and J ends lost 3 bases and 0 bases respectively, with 14 bases between them. This chain's CDR3 is CASSYYYDSLNTEAFF. In nucleotides, the CDR3 is TGTGCCAGCAGTTATTATTACGACAGCTTGAACACTGAAGCTTTCTTT.

At least ten counts were recorded for this clonotype. The V call is TRBV6-5, the J call TRBJ1-1; 9 positions agree with TRBD1. The CDR3 totals 18 residues. Germline assignment: CDR1 MNHEY and CDR2 SVGAGI. With 0 bases clipped from V and 0 bases from J, the junction kept 8 bases outside the gene matches. The chain's CDR3 is CASSYSSGQGGLNTEAFF. Here the CDR3 DNA reads TGTGCCAGCAGTTACTCTTCGGGACAGGGTGGGTTGAACACTGAAGCTTTCTTT.

This clonotype was detected a few times. This chain links TRBV6-5 with TRBJ1-4; 8 bases match TRBD1. The CDR3 consists of 14 residues. CDR1 MNHEY and CDR2 SVGAGI come from the germline V gene. The junction had 7 bases not matched to a gene; V was cut back by 6 bases and J by 7 bases. The DNA of the CDR3 is TGTGCCAGCAGCCGGACAGGGTTTAGTGAAAAACTGTTTTTT. Its translation is CASSRTGFSEKLFF.

This clonotype was found a few times. V and J are TRBV9 and TRBJ1-3, with TRBD1 identical over 8 bases. The CDR3 extends over 18 amino acids. V dropped 0 bases and J dropped 5; count of bases not matched to a gene: 13. Germline V lookup: CDR1 SGDLS, CDR2 YYNGEE. Written as DNA, the CDR3 is TGTGCCAGCAGCGTAGAAAGAGTATCGACAGGGGCCCGAAACACCATATATTTT. This encodes CASSVERVSTGARNTIYF. The variable domain in full, with the rest retrieved from reference TRBV9 and TRBJ1-3, is DSGVTQTPKHLITATGQRVTLRCSPRSGDLSVYWYQQSLDQGLQFLIQYYNGEERAKGNILERFSAQQFPDLHSELNLSSLELGDSALYFCASSVERVSTGARNTIYFGEGSWLTVV.

This clonotype was seen a few times. The chain has TRBV20-1 and TRBJ2-3, with 7 bases that match TRBD2. This CDR3 contains 15 residues. V trimming: 0 bases; J trimming: 2 bases; junction bases outside the gene matches: 5. CDR1 is DFQATT, CDR2 SNEGSKA, per germline (reference sequence). The CDR3 is CSARDPGTNTDTQYF. CDR3 DNA: TGCAGTGCTAGAGATCCCGGGACTAACACAGATACGCAGTATTTT.

In its sample, this clonotype was seen a few times. The V and J genes are TRBV11-2 and TRBJ2-3; D uncertain. Per the germline V gene, CDR1 is SGHAT and CDR2 is FQNNGV. V was clipped by 8 bases and J by 8 bases, with 14 bases between them. The CDR3 has 12 amino acids. For the CDR3, the DNA is TGTGCCAGCGGTAGGGTGGAGCCTACGCAGTATTTT. It encodes CASGRVEPTQYF. Complete variable domain (other parts from reference TRBV11-2 and TRBJ2-3): EAGVAQSPRYKIIEKRQSVAFWCNPISGHATLYWYQQILGQGPKLLIQFQNNGVVDDSQLPKDRFSAERLKGVDSTLKIQPAKLEDSAVYLCASGRVEPTQYFGPGTRLTVL.

This chain uses TRBV20-1 with TRBJ2-1; 8 bases map to TRBD2. J gave up 1 base and V 8 bases, and 7 bases lay outside the gene matches. This CDR3 contains 14 residues. Germline V gives CDR1 DFQATT, CDR2 SNEGSKA (reference sequence). The CDR3 spells CSLPLAASYNEQFF. CDR3 DNA: TGCAGTTTACCACTAGCGGCTTCCTACAATGAGCAGTTCTTC.

The genes are TRBV12-3 or TRBV12-4 and TRBJ1-4; 9 bases fit TRBD1. V lost 5 bases to trimming and J lost 8 bases; unmatched junction nucleotides: 9. The CDR3 loop spans 15 amino acids. The chain's CDR3 is CASSQTGTGREKLFF. DNA for the CDR3: TGTGCCAGCAGTCAAACCGGGACAGGGCGCGAAAAACTGTTTTTT.

The sample holds a few counts of this clonotype. This rearrangement joins TRBV28 to TRBJ2-4; D is unclear. The CDR3 is 15 residues long. Per germline, CDR1 MDHEN and CDR2 SYDVKM. With 2 bases removed from V and 0 bases from J, the gap between germline ends came to 8 bases. In nucleotides, the CDR3 is TGTGCCAGCAGTTTAGCCGGCCTAGCCAAAAACATTCAGTACTTC. Its translation is CASSLAGLAKNIQYF.

The chain employs TRBV21-1 and TRBJ2-1; TRBD1 reflects the table's D call only, with no check against the DNA. TRBV21-1 has pseudogene status. The CDR3 is 15 amino acids. For the CDR3, the DNA is TGTGCCAGCAGCCCCTATTTGGGGGGGTACAATGAGCAGTTCTTC. Translated: CASSPYLGGYNEQFF.

The J gene is TRBJ2-4, the V gene TRBV20-1; 7 bases are shared with TRBD2. This CDR3 has 14 amino acids. The germline CDR1 and CDR2 sequences are DFQATT and SNEGSKA (reference sequence). V lost 0 bases, J lost 12 bases, and 11 bases stayed unmatched. Here the CDR3 reads CSARDGRGRPYQYF. In nucleotides, the CDR3 is TGCAGTGCTAGAGATGGGAGGGGCAGGCCCTATCAGTACTTC.

This chain links TRBV18 with TRBJ2-1, with 8 bases fitting TRBD2. The CDR3 is 16 amino acids. Germline trimming cut 5 bases from V and 4 bases from J; bases unmatched to any gene: 10. The V gene's germline CDR1 is KGHSH and CDR2 LQKENI. CDR3 sequence reads: CASSAPGLVGYNEQFF. The CDR3 DNA sequence: TGTGCCAGCTCAGCCCCGGGACTAGTGGGATACAATGAGCAGTTCTTC.